What follows are 6 T cell receptor beta chains derived from one specimen sequenced in a study of T cell repertoires in cytomegalovirus infection. A single record per CDR3 protein comes from TCRdb applying MiXCR to the reads. The table lists hundreds of thousands of distinct CDR3 sequences, around 30% of them singletons, with about 17% in the top ten. What these receptors recognize is not known. Specimen: cultured PBMCs, collected from culture after CMV antigen stimulation. These receptors all stem from a human donor in good health (CMV status not recorded). Some clones in this sample may be carry-over from other donors' samples.

The rearrangement links TRBV7-2 to TRBJ2-4, with 10 bases matching TRBD2. CDR1 is SGHTA and CDR2 is FQGNSA in the germline V gene. The CDR3 contains 16 residues. Germline trimming cut 1 base from V and 4 bases from J; bases unmatched to any gene: 4. The DNA of the CDR3 is TGTGCCAGCAGCTTAGGGCTGACTAGCGGGAAAAACATTCAGTACTTC. It specifies CASSLGLTSGKNIQYF.

This clonotype came up a few times. The gene calls are TRBV7-2 and TRBJ2-1; 7 nucleotides agree with TRBD2. V lost 4 bases to trimming and J lost 7 bases; unmatched junction nucleotides: 7. The CDR3 sequence is 14 residues long. Germline V gene lookup returns CDR1 SGHTA and CDR2 FQGNSA. This CDR3 is CASSSQTSANEQFF. DNA of the CDR3: TGTGCCAGCAGCTCCCAAACTAGCGCGAATGAGCAGTTCTTC.

J is TRBJ2-5 and V is TRBV5-4; D possibly corresponds to TRBD1 (6 bases). This CDR3 contains 16 residues. Germline-derived CDR1 and CDR2 are SGHNT and YYREEE (reference sequence). V was shortened by 1 base and J by 5 bases, with 18 bases between the two germline ends. As DNA, the CDR3 is TGTGCCAGCAGCTTGTCGGGCAGGGGCCCGTCGGAGACCCAGTACTTC. This sequence encodes CASSLSGRGPSETQYF.

This clonotype was detected a few times. The chain has TRBV7-2 and TRBJ2-5; D is ambiguous. The CDR3 runs to 12 residues. The germline V and J ends were trimmed by 1 base and 9 bases, with 9 bases remaining between them. Germline assignment: CDR1 SGHTA and CDR2 FQGNSA. CDR3 residues: CASSLVLPPQYF. The CDR3 bases are TGTGCCAGCAGCTTAGTACTCCCGCCCCAGTACTTC.

This sequence joins TRBV6-5 and TRBJ2-7; 9 nucleotides line up with TRBD1. CDR3 size: 15 residues. Trimming at V came to 2 bases and at J to 3 bases, leaving 5 bases not matched to a gene. Germline CDR1 is MNHEY and CDR2 is SVGAGI. The CDR3 loop is CASSYHTGQGYEQYF. DNA for the CDR3: TGTGCCAGCAGTTACCACACGGGACAGGGCTACGAGCAGTACTTC.

The rearrangement uses TRBV12-3 or TRBV12-4 and TRBJ1-5, with 10 bases fitting TRBD1. Trimming cost V 6 bases and J 6 bases; bases outside gene matches: 5. The CDR3 is made up of 14 amino acids. CDR3: CASSQTGGRQPQHF. As DNA, the CDR3 is TGTGCCAGCAGCCAGACAGGGGGCCGTCAGCCCCAGCATTTT.